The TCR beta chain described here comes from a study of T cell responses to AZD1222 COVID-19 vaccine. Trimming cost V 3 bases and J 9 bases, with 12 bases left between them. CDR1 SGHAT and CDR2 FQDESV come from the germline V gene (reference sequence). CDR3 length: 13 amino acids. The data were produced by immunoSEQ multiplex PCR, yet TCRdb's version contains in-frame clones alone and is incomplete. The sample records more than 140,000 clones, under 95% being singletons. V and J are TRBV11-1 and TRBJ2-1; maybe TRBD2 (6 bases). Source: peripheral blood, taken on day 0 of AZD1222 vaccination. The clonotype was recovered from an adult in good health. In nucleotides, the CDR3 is TGTGCCAGCAGCTTTAACACAGCGGGTGAGCAGTTCTTC. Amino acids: CASSFNTAGEQFF.